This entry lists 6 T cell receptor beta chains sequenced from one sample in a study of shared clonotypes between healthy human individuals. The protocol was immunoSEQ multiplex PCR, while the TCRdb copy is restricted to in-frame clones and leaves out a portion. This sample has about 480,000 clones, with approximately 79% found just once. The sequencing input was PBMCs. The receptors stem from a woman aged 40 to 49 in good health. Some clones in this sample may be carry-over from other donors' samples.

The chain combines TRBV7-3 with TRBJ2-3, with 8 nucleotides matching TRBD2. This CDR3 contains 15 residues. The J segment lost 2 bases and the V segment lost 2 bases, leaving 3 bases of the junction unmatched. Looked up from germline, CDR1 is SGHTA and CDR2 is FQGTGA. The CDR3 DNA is TGTGCCAGCAGCTTATTCGGGGGGGTCACAGATACGCAGTATTTT. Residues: CASSLFGGVTDTQYF.

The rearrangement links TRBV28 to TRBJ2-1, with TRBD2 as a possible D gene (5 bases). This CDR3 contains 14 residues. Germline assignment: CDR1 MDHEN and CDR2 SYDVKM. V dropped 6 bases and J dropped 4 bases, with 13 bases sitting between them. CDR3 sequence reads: CASSSRRDYNEQFF. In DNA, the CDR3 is TGTGCCAGCAGCTCCCGACGGGATTACAATGAGCAGTTCTTC.

For the CDR3, the DNA is TGTGCCAGCAGACCCGGGCCAATCACCGGGGAGCTGTTTTTT. This translates into CASRPGPITGELFF. The rearrangement joins TRBV6-5 to TRBJ2-2, with D hard to call. The CDR3 has 14 amino acids. Per the germline V gene, CDR1 is MNHEY and CDR2 is SVGAGI. V lost 6 bases, J lost 4 bases, and 12 bases lay in between.

This CDR3 reads CASSLEVGGTEAFF. The CDR3 DNA reads as TGTGCCAGCAGCTTAGAGGTCGGGGGCACTGAAGCTTTCTTT. This chain uses TRBV7-2 with TRBJ1-1; tentative D call: TRBD1 (5 bases). The V gene's germline CDR1 is SGHTA and CDR2 FQGNSA. The CDR3 totals 14 residues. V lost 1 base and J 4 bases, leaving 10 bases between the germline ends.

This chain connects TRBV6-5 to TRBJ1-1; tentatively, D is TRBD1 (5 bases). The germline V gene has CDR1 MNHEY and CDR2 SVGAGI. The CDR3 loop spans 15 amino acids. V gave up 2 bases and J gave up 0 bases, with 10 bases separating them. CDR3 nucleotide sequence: TGTGCCAGCAGTTACGAGCAGGGACTGAACACTGAAGCTTTCTTT. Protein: CASSYEQGLNTEAFF.

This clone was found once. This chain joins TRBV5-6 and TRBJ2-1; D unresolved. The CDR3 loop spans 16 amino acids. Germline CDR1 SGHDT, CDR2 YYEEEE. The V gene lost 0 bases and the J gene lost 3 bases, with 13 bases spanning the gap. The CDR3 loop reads CASSLEPEWGYNEQFF. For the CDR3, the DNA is TGTGCCAGCAGCTTGGAACCGGAGTGGGGCTACAATGAGCAGTTCTTC. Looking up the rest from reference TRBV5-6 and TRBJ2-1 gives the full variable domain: DAGVTQSPTHLIKTRGQQVTLRCSPKSGHDTVSWYQQALGQGPQFIFQYYEEEERQRGNFPDRFSGHQFPNYSSELNVNALLLGDSALYLCASSLEPEWGYNEQFFGPGTRLTVL.